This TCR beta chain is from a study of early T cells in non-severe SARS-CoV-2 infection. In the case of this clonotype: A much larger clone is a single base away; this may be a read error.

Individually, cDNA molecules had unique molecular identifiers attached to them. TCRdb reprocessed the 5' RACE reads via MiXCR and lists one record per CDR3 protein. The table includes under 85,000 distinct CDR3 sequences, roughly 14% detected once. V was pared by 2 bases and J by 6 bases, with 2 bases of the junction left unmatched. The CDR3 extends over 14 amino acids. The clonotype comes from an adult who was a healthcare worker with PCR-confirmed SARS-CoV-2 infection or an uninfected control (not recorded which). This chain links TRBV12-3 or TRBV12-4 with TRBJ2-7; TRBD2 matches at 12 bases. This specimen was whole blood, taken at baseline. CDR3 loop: CASSLSSGRAEQYF. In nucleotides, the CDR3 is TGTGCCAGCAGTTTATCTAGCGGGAGGGCCGAGCAGTACTTC.